The source of this TCR beta chain is a study of cytomegalovirus exposure and HLA in healthy donors. Study-level results: An analysis that was carried out later associated 15,000 to 20,000 TCR beta sequences with HLA alleles at 0.05 false discovery rate. There were some public TCRs occurring in many donors, but most TCR sequences were rare. Follow-up analysis seemed to connect common viral pathogens with several of the most significant clusters identified.

Germline V CDR1 and CDR2: SGDLS, YYNGEE. There are 15 residues in the CDR3. V lost 0 bases to trimming and J lost 8 bases, with 15 bases between them. On this clone: Antigen unknown.

Both 60 Vbeta primers and 13 Jbeta primers went into the PCR. Method: immunoSEQ multiplex PCR; TCRdb's copy keeps in-frame clones and lacks some. The sample has about 100,000 clones; around three quarters are singletons. The sample comprised PBMCs. The receptor's source is a female donor in good health and CMV-seropositive. The gene calls are TRBV9 and TRBJ1-3; D is unclear. Here the CDR3 DNA reads TGTGCCAGCAGCGTAGAGGGAGTCCATGGGGACACCATATATTTT. Its protein product is CASSVEGVHGDTIYF.